This T cell receptor (beta chain) was recorded in a study of Ad26.COV2.S vaccination and SARS-CoV-2 variants. Assay: immunoSEQ multiplex PCR; the TCRdb copy retains only in-frame clones and omits some. The table has 300,000 to 350,000 clones, 85% to 90% seen once. The ends lost 4 bases at V and 4 bases at J; junction bases unmatched: 6. Germline CDR1 reads MNHEY; CDR2 reads SMNVEV (reference sequence). The CDR3 spans 15 residues. Documented treatment: 15 to 20 received Ad26.COV2.S at low or high dose, single or two shots; about 5 received placebo; per-sample allocation not given. Samples were taken on day 63 after the first vaccine or placebo injection. Based in Boston, the donor was an adult of 18-55 years.

The J gene is TRBJ2-2, the V gene TRBV27; 7 nucleotides line up with TRBD2. The sequenced sample was peripheral blood, obtained in a trial of Ad26.COV2.S vaccine versus placebo. The source is a person aged 18-60 years who received the Ad26.COV2.S COVID-19 vaccine or a placebo. DNA of the CDR3: TGTGCCAGCAGTTGGAAGGCGGGGGTCACCGGGGAGCTGTTTTTT. This gives the protein CASSWKAGVTGELFF.